This T cell receptor beta chain appears in the sequencing data of a study of OX40 agonist ivuxolimab in advanced cancers. Sequencing used immunoSEQ multiplex PCR; TCRdb keeps in-frame clones, though not all of them. This sample has 40,000 to 50,000 clones, with around nine tenths found just once. The specimen was CD4+ or CD8+ T cells sorted from blood, collected in a trial of the OX40 agonist ivuxolimab. This clonotype was obtained from an adult with an advanced solid tumor such as melanoma, head and neck, liver or kidney cancer.

The CDR3 protein is CASRPTGSGGYGYTF. CDR3 DNA sequence: TGTGCCAGCAGACCCACAGGGTCCGGGGGCTATGGCTACACCTTC. The chain links TRBV27 to TRBJ1-2; a possible D gene is TRBD1 (6 bases). Germline-derived CDR1 and CDR2 are MNHEY and SMNVEV (reference sequence). V gave up 6 bases and J gave up 4 bases, with 18 bases separating them. The CDR3 totals 15 residues.